A selection of T cell receptor beta chains follows, all from one sample in a study of early T cells in non-severe SARS-CoV-2 infection. TCRdb re-analysed the 5' RACE reads in MiXCR, keeping a single row per CDR3 protein. The sample has just under 65,000 distinct CDR3 sequences; approximately 6.1% are singletons. Sample: whole blood, taken at baseline. The source is an adult who was a healthcare worker with PCR-confirmed SARS-CoV-2 infection or an uninfected control (not recorded which). Both conserved end residues are part of each CDR3.

v_gene	j_gene	CDR3aa
TRBV27	TRBJ2-1	CASRAGGPGNEQFF
TRBV20-1	TRBJ2-7	CSAGTLYEQYF
TRBV10-3	TRBJ1-3	CAISESATMSSGNTIYF
TRBV25-1	TRBJ2-1	CASSDPSGRASEQFF
TRBV5-8	TRBJ2-1	CASKTSGYNEQFF
TRBV29-1	TRBJ2-3	CGVGGKENTDTQYF
TRBV6-2/TRBV6-3	TRBJ2-4	CASRHRQGSRSLEYF
TRBV12-5	TRBJ2-1	CASGSGILGDNEQFF
TRBV6-5	TRBJ2-1	CASSYSRTGGNEQFF
TRBV7-2	TRBJ2-5	CASTGLAGGQETQYF
TRBV28	TRBJ1-1	CASSLLGTGMGTEAFF
TRBV29-1	TRBJ1-1	CSADRGGTEAFF
TRBV10-3	TRBJ2-5	CAISDRGQVIQETQYF
TRBV6-5	TRBJ1-1	CASSQGGTEAFF
TRBV6-2/TRBV6-3	TRBJ2-7	CASSYPTSGHRSYEQYF
TRBV11-2	TRBJ2-1	CASSLASGRNGEQFF
TRBV11-2	TRBJ2-7	CASSSRGSSYEQYF
TRBV3-1	TRBJ2-1	CASSYSGSAYNEQFF
TRBV18	TRBJ2-5	CASSPRQGSQETQYF
TRBV3-1	TRBJ2-6	CASSPPGANVLTF
TRBV28	TRBJ2-7	CASSPQGFVYEQYF
TRBV5-6	TRBJ2-7	CASSLVGRDAYEQYF
TRBV7-9	TRBJ2-4	CASSPRVRTSAFENIQYF
TRBV27	TRBJ2-7	CASSPGTSETYEQYF
TRBV7-9	TRBJ2-3	CANSPATGTDTQYF
TRBV29-1	TRBJ2-6	CSVRGGDGANVLTF
TRBV12-3/TRBV12-4	TRBJ2-5	CASRMTGGETQYF
TRBV10-3	TRBJ2-7	CAISEKGSHEQYF
TRBV21-1	TRBJ2-7	CASSKMASGTYEQYF
TRBV28	TRBJ2-3	CASSSRLENTQYF
TRBV28	TRBJ2-1	CASSLLLDEQFF
TRBV10-3	TRBJ2-3	CAISEGPSTDTQYF
TRBV19	TRBJ1-1	CASSTSDRGNTEAFF
TRBV6-6	TRBJ2-7	CASSYGGGTYEQYF
TRBV10-2	TRBJ1-1	CASSYHGQGMGEAFF
TRBV5-1	TRBJ2-3	CASSPQVSSTDTQYF
TRBV18	TRBJ1-6	CASSPRDPISSPLHF
TRBV3-1	TRBJ1-2	CASSQDHGRHGYTF
TRBV20-1	TRBJ2-7	CSGTQGGPYEQYF
TRBV28	TRBJ1-2	CASSPRKTMEGYTF
TRBV10-3	TRBJ1-4	CAISRTGATNEKLFF
TRBV20-1	TRBJ2-1	CSASPGYSGYNEQFF
TRBV20-1	TRBJ2-3	CSAREGESGTDTQYF
TRBV20-1	TRBJ2-6	CSAPRRGIRSSGANVLTF
TRBV7-9	TRBJ2-2	CASLNGSRPGELFF
TRBV10-3	TRBJ2-1	CAISEEASGYNEQFF
TRBV28	TRBJ1-4	CASSSPLKVGGEKLFF
TRBV5-1	TRBJ2-7	CASSFGTSGFYEQYF
TRBV20-1	TRBJ1-2	CSARRTANYGYTF
TRBV4-2	TRBJ2-7	CASSPVTTGGYEQYF
TRBV20-1	TRBJ2-7	CSAREGSRDEQYF
TRBV29-1	TRBJ2-2	CSVGGSGGNTGELFF
TRBV20-1	TRBJ1-1	CSASIIGEGAFF